This TCR beta chain comes out of a study of cytomegalovirus exposure and HLA in healthy donors. The donors were in the roughly 130-subject validation cohort; that cohort was separate from the roughly 620-subject first cohort. CDR3 length: 12 amino acids. Looked up from germline, CDR1 is MNHEY and CDR2 is SMNVEV (reference sequence). V was cut by 0 bases and J by 4 bases, with 3 bases left in between. Sequencing used immunoSEQ multiplex PCR; TCRdb keeps in-frame clones, though not all of them. The sample includes approximately 110,000 clones, about nine tenths of them seen just once. This clone was detected many times. The identical CDR3 is also encoded by other nucleotide sequences in the sample.

Input material: PBMCs. The V and J genes are TRBV27 and TRBJ1-2; no reliable D call. This TCR derives from a woman younger than 35 in good health and CMV-seronegative. The CDR3 bases are TGTGCCAGCAGTTTATCCGGCTATGGCTACACCTTC. Its translation: CASSLSGYGYTF.